This entry features one TCR beta chain sequence. The sample is drawn from a study of cytotoxic CD8 clonotypes in ibrutinib-treated CLL. The protocol was immunoSEQ multiplex PCR, while the TCRdb copy is restricted to in-frame clones and leaves out a portion. Among 200,000 to 250,000 clones listed, about four fifths were seen once. The sample consisted of PBMCs, taken after 12 months of ibrutinib treatment. The receptor was isolated from a human donor with chronic lymphocytic leukemia.

The CDR3 protein is CAIRGGLDSWGETQYF. The DNA for the CDR3 is TGTGCCATCAGGGGGGGGCTAGACTCCTGGGGAGAGACCCAGTACTTC. This rearrangement joins TRBV10-3 to TRBJ2-5; a possible D gene is TRBD2 (7 bases). The V end was cut by 6 bases, the J end by 4 bases, with 21 bases between. The CDR3 has 16 residues. Per germline, CDR1 ENHRY and CDR2 SYGVKD.